What follows is one T cell receptor (beta chain) and its context. The data were taken from a study of graft-versus-host responses after intestinal transplantation. Assay: immunoSEQ multiplex PCR; the TCRdb copy retains only in-frame clones and omits some. The sample has around 39,000 clones, roughly 86% seen once. Germline CDR1 reads SEHNR; CDR2 reads FQNEAQ (reference sequence). V lost 5 bases and J lost 8, with 15 bases in between. The CDR3 covers 13 residues. The source was PBMCs, collected roughly 270 days after transplant. The clonotype originates from a human patient who received an intestinal transplant, so some T cells may come from the graft donor. J is TRBJ1-2 and V is TRBV7-9, with D perhaps TRBD1 (5 bases). This CDR3 reads CASSISGTGGYTF. The CDR3 DNA sequence: TGTGCCAGCAGCATATCCGGGACCGGGGGCTACACCTTC. Full variable domain (remainder filled in from reference TRBV7-9 and TRBJ1-2): DTGVSQNPRHKITKRGQNVTFRCDPISEHNRLYWYRQTLGQGPEFLTYFQNEAQLEKSRLLSDRFSAERPKGSFSTLEIQRTEQGDSAMYLCASSISGTGGYTFGSGTRLTVV.